This T cell receptor (beta chain) was recovered during a study of shared clonotypes between healthy human individuals. Assay used: immunoSEQ multiplex PCR; TCRdb lists only in-frame clones, some missing. The profile shows about 2.5 million clones, less than 95% of them singletons. Germline V gene lookup returns CDR1 MRHNA and CDR2 SNTAGT. J gave up 0 bases and V 0 bases, and 4 bases lay outside the gene matches. CDR3 size: 18 residues. V gene TRBV6-4 combines with J gene TRBJ2-6; TRBD2 aligns across 8 bases. Sequences were obtained from naive CD4+ T cells from PBMCs. Indicated subset: CD45RA+ positively selected. This TCR was recovered from a man aged 18-30 years in good health. Some clones in this sample may be carry-over from other donors' samples. CDR3 sequence: CASSDSSGAISGANVLTF. The CDR3 nucleotides are TGTGCCAGCAGTGACTCTAGCGGGGCGATCTCTGGGGCCAACGTCCTGACTTTC.